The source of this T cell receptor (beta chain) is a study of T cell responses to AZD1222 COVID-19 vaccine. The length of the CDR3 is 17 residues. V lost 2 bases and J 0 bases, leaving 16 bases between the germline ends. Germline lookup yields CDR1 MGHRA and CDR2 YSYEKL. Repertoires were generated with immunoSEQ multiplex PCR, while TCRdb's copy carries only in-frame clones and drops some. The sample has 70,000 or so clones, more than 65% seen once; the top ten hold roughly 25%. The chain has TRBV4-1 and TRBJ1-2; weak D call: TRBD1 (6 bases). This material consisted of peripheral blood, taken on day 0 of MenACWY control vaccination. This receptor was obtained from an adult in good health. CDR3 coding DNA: TGCGCCAGCAGCCAAACTATCACCAGGGGCCCTAACTATGGCTACACCTTC. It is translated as CASSQTITRGPNYGYTF.